This TCR beta chain emerged from a study of Ad26.COV2.S vaccination and SARS-CoV-2 variants. Stated treatment: over 15 received Ad26.COV2.S at low or high dose, single or two shots; about 5 received placebo; per-sample allocation not given. Collection of samples fell on day 63 after the first vaccine or placebo injection. The table came from immunoSEQ multiplex PCR; TCRdb's copy has only in-frame clones and leaves some out. The sample lists 350,000 to 500,000 clones, around 90% seen once, with about 12% in the top ten. V dropped 0 bases and J dropped 7; count of bases not matched to a gene: 7. CDR1 is SGDLS and CDR2 is YYNGEE in the germline V gene. The CDR3 length is 16 residues.

The V gene is TRBV9, the J gene TRBJ2-1; TRBD2 agrees at 10 bases. The receptor's source is a person between 18 and 65 years old who received the Ad26.COV2.S COVID-19 vaccine or a placebo. The sequences come from peripheral blood, collected in a trial of Ad26.COV2.S vaccine versus placebo. The CDR3 loop is CASSVGVAGGLNEQFF. CDR3 sequence (DNA): TGTGCCAGCAGCGTAGGGGTAGCGGGAGGTCTTAATGAGCAGTTCTTC. The full variable domain, its missing parts supplied by reference TRBV9 and TRBJ2-1, is DSGVTQTPKHLITATGQRVTLRCSPRSGDLSVYWYQQSLDQGLQFLIQYYNGEERAKGNILERFSAQQFPDLHSELNLSSLELGDSALYFCASSVGVAGGLNEQFFGPGTRLTVL.